The 6 T cell receptor beta chains given below trace back to one sample, sequenced in a study of identical twins (dated by TCRdb to 2016 to 2018). Library preparation was by 5' RACE. The sequencer listed for this sample is Illumina HiSeq 2000. TCRdb trimmed the raw reads at Q25, called clones with MiXCR and kept productive beta chains. Rows are combined by CDR3 protein, so each entry shows the most common genes and DNA. A total of some 1,600,000 distinct CDR3 sequences appear in this sample, about 32% of them only once. Under 0.35% of the sample is held by the ten biggest clonotypes. The specimen sequenced was cord blood. All receptors derive from a newborn girl in good health.

This clonotype was detected a few times. The chain carries TRBV6-5 and TRBJ1-2; 7 nucleotides line up with TRBD1. The length of the CDR3 is 14 residues. J was trimmed by 8 bases and V by 5 bases; bases with no gene match: 11. The germline V gene has CDR1 MNHEY and CDR2 SVGAGI. The CDR3 spells CASSTLGQPKGYTF. CDR3 coding DNA: TGTGCCAGCAGTACCTTGGGACAGCCGAAGGGCTACACCTTC.

This clonotype was detected a few times. The V and J genes are TRBV6-6 and TRBJ2-7; 9 bases align to TRBD2. CDR3 length equals 14 residues. Germline loops: CDR1 MNHNY, CDR2 SVGAGI (reference sequence). Trimming took 7 bases from V and 7 from J; bases not matched to a gene: 11. As DNA, the CDR3 is TGTGCCAGCACCCTAAAGCGGGGGGCGGAGGAGCAGTACTTC. Amino acids: CASTLKRGAEEQYF.

This clonotype has only a few counts. The chain has TRBV4-2 and TRBJ2-4; 8 nucleotides match TRBD2. The CDR3 is made up of 16 amino acids. Trimming at V came to 0 bases and at J to 13 bases, leaving 14 bases not matched to a gene. Germline CDR1 and CDR2: LGHNA and YNFKEQ. The CDR3 nucleotides read TGTGCCAGCAGCCAAGATTGGGCTAGCGGGTTCGAGAAGCAGTACTTC. Protein sequence: CASSQDWASGFEKQYF.

With respect to this clonotype: Possible read error: a much larger clone is one base away. The chain joins TRBV29-1 to TRBJ2-7; D remains ambiguous. This CDR3 region has 12 residues. Germline assignment: CDR1 SQVTM and CDR2 ANQGSEA. Trimming took off 7 bases at V and 0 bases at J, with 10 bases between the two ends. The CDR3 is CSDAPRSYEQYF. For the CDR3, the DNA is TGCAGCGATGCCCCCCGCTCCTACGAGCAGTACTTC.

V usage is TRBV2 and J usage is TRBJ2-5; 9 nucleotides line up with TRBD2. The J segment lost 11 bases and the V segment lost 7 bases, leaving 14 bases of the junction unmatched. This CDR3 has 14 residues. Germline V CDR1 and CDR2: SNHLY, FYNNEI. Here the CDR3 reads CASTYRLADNEQYF. The CDR3 region has the DNA TGTGCCAGCACCTACCGACTAGCGGACAATGAGCAGTACTTC.

The chain couples TRBV2 to TRBJ2-7; tentative D call: TRBD2 (6 bases). Trimming cost V 4 bases and J 2 bases, with 15 bases left between them. This CDR3 comprises 15 residues. Germline loops: CDR1 SNHLY, CDR2 FYNNEI. The CDR3 nucleotides read TGTGCCAGCAGTGCGGGACTCTCGCCGACCTACGAGCAGTACTTC. It specifies CASSAGLSPTYEQYF.